This T cell receptor (beta chain) was profiled in a study of PD-1 blockade in classical Hodgkin lymphoma. Study summary: Nivolumab was given intravenously to patients at 3 mg/kg every 2 weeks. Regarding the study as a whole: CD4+ TCR diversity, unlike CD8+, climbed significantly by C4D1. Those patients who began receiving nivolumab less than 1 year after ASCT had lower diversity, and they were excluded.

This clone was detected only once. Its cognate antigen is unknown. Clones were sequenced by immunoSEQ multiplex PCR, and TCRdb holds only the in-frame ones, with some missing. The table lists roughly 12,000 clones, 80% to 90% of them singletons. Each patient's relapse followed autologous stem cell transplantation, and brentuximab vedotin exposure varied. Complete response, partial response or progressive disease was each patient's best response. The sample consisted of peripheral blood mononuclear cells (PBMCs), taken at baseline. This sequence originates from a human donor with classical Hodgkin lymphoma.

The CDR3 DNA sequence: TGCAGCGTCGTAACTATCACTAGCACAGATACGCAGTATTTT. Encoded protein: CSVVTITSTDTQYF. The gene calls are TRBV29-1 and TRBJ2-3; D ambiguous. The CDR3 covers 14 residues. Germline loops: CDR1 SQVTM, CDR2 ANQGSEA. Trimming pared 6 bases from V and 0 bases from J, leaving 13 bases between.